Each of the 23 T cell receptor beta chains below was sequenced from the same sample in a study of identical twins. Each CDR3 protein gets one entry after TCRdb re-called the 5' RACE reads with MiXCR. The sample has 570,000 or so distinct CDR3 sequences, around a tenth seen once. The sample was also linked to a second study, of yellow fever vaccine responses in identical twins.

Sequencing used PBMCs. Receptor source: a woman between 18 and 30 years old in good health.

The gene calls are TRBV5-6 and TRBJ2-5; 12 bases are shared with TRBD2. The J segment lost 0 bases and the V segment lost 4 bases, leaving 4 bases of the junction unmatched. The CDR3 loop spans 16 amino acids. Germline V gives CDR1 SGHDT, CDR2 YYEEEE. The CDR3 DNA reads TGTGCCAGCAGCCCTACTAGCGGGGGGTACCAAGAGACCCAGTACTTC. The encoded protein is CASSPTSGGYQETQYF.

To note about this clonotype: The conserved phenylalanine or tryptophan is not found at the CDR3 terminus, so this likely reflects a read error. The genes are TRBV6-2 or TRBV6-3 and TRBJ2-2; D is unresolved. CDR1 is MNHEY, CDR2 SVGEGT, per germline. The CDR3 contains 16 residues. V lost 0 bases and J lost 6, with 14 bases in between. CDR3 residues: CASSYSRLGFAGELFI. CDR3 coding DNA: TGTGCCAGCAGTTACTCCCGCCTAGGGTTCGCCGGGGAGCTGTTTATT.

The V gene is TRBV20-1, the J gene TRBJ2-3; no clear D gene. The CDR3 loop spans 11 amino acids. The germline V gene has CDR1 DFQATT and CDR2 SNEGSKA (reference sequence). V lost 6 bases, J lost 5 bases, and 9 bases lay in between. The CDR3 region has the DNA TGCAGTGCGGCTCCCTTAGATACGCAGTATTTT. This gives the protein CSAAPLDTQYF.

The chain carries TRBV20-1 and TRBJ2-1; 7 bases are a match to TRBD2. Germline CDR1 and CDR2: DFQATT and SNEGSKA (reference sequence). The V gene end was trimmed by 0 bases and the J gene end by 0 bases; junction bases not matched to a gene: 5. The length of the CDR3 is 16 residues. The DNA of the CDR3 is TGCAGTGCTAGAGATTCTCGCGGGAGCTCCTACAATGAGCAGTTCTTC. It encodes CSARDSRGSSYNEQFF.

This clonotype was detected ten times or more. This rearrangement joins TRBV5-1 to TRBJ2-7; 9 bases fit TRBD1. CDR1 and CDR2 (germline): SGHRS, YFSETQ. This CDR3 comprises 15 residues. V dropped 4 bases and J dropped 3; count of bases not matched to a gene: 8. The CDR3 protein is CASSAQVGQGYEQYF. The CDR3, as DNA: TGCGCCAGCAGCGCCCAGGTGGGACAGGGCTACGAGCAGTACTTC.

This clonotype occurred many times. The chain recombines TRBV4-1 with TRBJ2-3; 9 nucleotides agree with TRBD2. CDR3 length: 17 amino acids. Germline trimming cut 1 base from V and 2 bases from J; bases unmatched to any gene: 7. The V gene's germline CDR1 is MGHRA and CDR2 YSYEKL. CDR3 nucleotide sequence: TGCGCCAGCAGCCAAGTTCGGGCTAGCGGGGACACAGATACGCAGTATTTT. Encoded protein: CASSQVRASGDTDTQYF.

The J gene is TRBJ2-1, the V gene TRBV7-8; D may be TRBD1 (6 bases). Germline values: CDR1 SGHVS, CDR2 FQNEAQ. Trimming removed 0 bases at V and 2 bases at J, with 8 bases between. The CDR3 has 15 residues. The CDR3 coding sequence is TGTGCCAGCAGCTTAGCTAGGACAGCCTACAATGAGCAGTTCTTC. This gives the protein CASSLARTAYNEQFF.

This chain's CDR3 is CSARDTSLEQYF. The CDR3 DNA reads TGCAGTGCTAGAGACACATCCCTCGAGCAGTACTTC. The chain combines TRBV20-1 with TRBJ2-7; D is uncertain. The germline V and J ends were trimmed by 0 bases and 6 bases, with 9 bases remaining between them. The CDR3 loop spans 12 amino acids. CDR1 DFQATT and CDR2 SNEGSKA come from the germline V gene (reference sequence).

This clonotype was observed a handful of times. The CDR3 loop is CASSPPVGASSYNEQFF. DNA of the CDR3: TGTGCCAGCAGTCCCCCGGTGGGGGCGAGCTCCTACAATGAGCAGTTCTTC. The chain combines TRBV28 with TRBJ2-1; a weak D match, TRBD1 (6 bases). The germline V gene has CDR1 MDHEN and CDR2 SYDVKM. This CDR3 comprises 17 residues. V lost 5 bases and J lost 0, with 17 bases in between.

This clonotype was recorded at least ten times. The genes are TRBV29-1 and TRBJ1-2, with 9 bases identical to TRBD1. V gave up 6 bases and J gave up 4 bases; unmatched junction bases: 18. CDR3 size: 17 residues. Germline CDR1 is SQVTM and CDR2 is ANQGSEA. The CDR3 DNA reads as TGCAGCGTAGCGCTCACAGGGGGCGAGGCGTCTGGCTATGGCTACACCTTC. It is translated as CSVALTGGEASGYGYTF. Variable domain in full (rest from reference TRBV29-1 and TRBJ1-2): SAVISQKPSRDICQRGTSLTIQCQVDSQVTMMFWYRQQPGQSLTLIATANQGSEATYESGFVIDKFPISRPNLTFSTLTVSNMSPEDSSIYLCSVALTGGEASGYGYTFGSGTRLTVV.

This clonotype was seen a few times. The chain carries TRBV30 and TRBJ2-1; D remains ambiguous. The CDR3 length is 11 residues. The V end was cut by 1 base, the J end by 7 bases, with 5 bases between. CDR1 and CDR2 (germline): GTSNPN, SVGIG (reference sequence). The CDR3: CAWSGGNEQFF. The CDR3 bases are TGTGCCTGGAGTGGGGGAAATGAGCAGTTCTTC.

This clonotype has more than one count but fewer than ten. The rearrangement joins TRBV20-1 to TRBJ1-6, with unresolved D. CDR1 is DFQATT and CDR2 is SNEGSKA in the germline V gene (reference sequence). This CDR3 spans 13 amino acids. V lost 2 bases and J lost 2, with 4 bases in between. CDR3 loop: CSARTAYNSPLHF. CDR3 nucleotide sequence: TGCAGTGCTAGAACCGCCTATAATTCACCCCTCCACTTT.

This clonotype was seen at least ten times. This rearrangement joins TRBV5-1 to TRBJ1-2; 7 positions match TRBD1. V was pared by 4 bases and J by 3 bases, with 15 bases of the junction left unmatched. This CDR3 has 17 amino acids. Germline CDR1 is SGHRS and CDR2 is YFSETQ. The CDR3 reads CASSPSTDRAAHYGYTF. The CDR3 nucleotides are TGCGCCAGCAGCCCCTCAACTGACAGGGCTGCTCACTATGGCTACACCTTC.

The chain links TRBV15 to TRBJ2-7; the D is unclear. This CDR3 spans 14 amino acids. Trimming left V 4 bases short and J 3 bases short, with 13 bases between. The germline CDR1 and CDR2 sequences are LNHNV and YYDKDF (reference sequence). The CDR3 loop reads CATSKGPSVYEQYF. As DNA, the CDR3 is TGTGCCACCAGCAAAGGGCCCAGTGTCTACGAGCAGTACTTC.

This clonotype occurred many times. V and J are TRBV3-1 and TRBJ2-6; D not resolved. The V and J ends lost 1 base and 2 bases respectively, with 6 bases between them. The CDR3 contains 15 residues. Germline CDR1 is LGHDT and CDR2 is YNNKEL (reference sequence). This CDR3 is CASSQVGTGANVLTF. Written as DNA, the CDR3 is TGTGCCAGCAGCCAAGTAGGGACTGGGGCCAACGTCCTGACTTTC.

This clonotype was detected ten times or more. This chain uses TRBV7-3 with TRBJ2-5; no clear D gene. The germline V gene has CDR1 SGHTA and CDR2 FQGTGA. V was trimmed by 2 bases and J by 4 bases, leaving 8 bases between them. CDR3 length equals 13 residues. This CDR3 is CASSLYRTETQYF. Written as DNA, the CDR3 is TGTGCCAGCAGCTTATACAGAACAGAGACCCAGTACTTC.

This clonotype was recorded at least ten times. The chain recombines TRBV4-3 with TRBJ2-7, with D unclear. Germline loops: CDR1 LGHNA, CDR2 YSLEER. The CDR3 loop spans 14 amino acids. Trimming cost V 1 base and J 2 bases, with 9 bases left between them. The CDR3 nucleotides read TGCGCCAGCAGCCAAGGGCGGTCAGCCTACGAGCAGTACTTC. This codes for CASSQGRSAYEQYF.

This clonotype was seen a few times. CDR3 DNA: TGTGCCAGCTCACCGTTGGAGAGCTACGAGCAGTACTTC. Its protein product is CASSPLESYEQYF. V gene TRBV18 combines with J gene TRBJ2-7; unclear D gene. The CDR3 is made up of 13 amino acids. V was shortened by 3 bases and J by 3 bases, with 9 bases between the two germline ends. Germline CDR1 reads KGHSH; CDR2 reads LQKENI.

The table lists this clonotype with a few counts. The genes are TRBV5-6 and TRBJ2-1; TRBD2 matches at 12 bases. Germline values: CDR1 SGHDT, CDR2 YYEEEE. This CDR3 is built from 18 residues. Trimming removed 0 bases from V and 9 bases from J; junction bases left unmatched: 13. CDR3 in amino acids: CASSLVLASGGATFEQFF. The CDR3 DNA reads TGTGCCAGCAGCTTGGTATTGGCTAGCGGGGGGGCAACTTTTGAGCAGTTCTTC.

This rearrangement joins TRBV5-8 to TRBJ2-1; 8 bases line up with TRBD1. The trim removed 5 bases at V and 3 bases at J, leaving 4 bases unmatched. This CDR3 comprises 14 residues. Germline values: CDR1 SGHTS, CDR2 YDEGEE. This CDR3 is CASRTTGVYNEQFF. The CDR3 DNA is TGTGCCAGCAGGACGACAGGGGTCTACAATGAGCAGTTCTTC.

This clonotype was seen a few times. This sequence joins TRBV12-3 or TRBV12-4 and TRBJ2-1, with a tentative D call TRBD1 (6 bases). CDR3 length: 17 residues. Trimming removed 5 bases at V and 6 bases at J, with 23 bases between. CDR3: CASSPRGWAGASNEQFF. CDR3 DNA sequence: TGTGCCAGCAGTCCGCGCGGTTGGGCAGGGGCTAGCAATGAGCAGTTCTTC.

This clonotype occurred a few times. The chain uses TRBV6-4 and TRBJ2-2, with D tentatively TRBD2 (5 bases). V gave up 7 bases and J gave up 6 bases, with 18 bases separating them. Germline lookup yields CDR1 MRHNA and CDR2 SNTAGT. The CDR3 contains 15 residues. This CDR3 reads CASKVLGGGPGELFF. CDR3 nucleotide sequence: TGTGCCAGCAAGGTACTAGGAGGAGGCCCCGGGGAGCTGTTTTTT.

This chain connects TRBV25-1 to TRBJ2-1; D may correspond to TRBD1 or TRBD2 (5 bases each). V lost 6 bases, J lost 0 bases, and 24 bases lay in between. The CDR3 spans 19 residues. Germline V lookup: CDR1 MGHDK, CDR2 SYGVNS. The CDR3: CASSGIHKGRKASYNEQFF. The CDR3 bases are TGTGCCAGCAGCGGGATACACAAGGGGCGGAAGGCCTCCTACAATGAGCAGTTCTTC.